The clone carrying this T cell receptor beta chain is judged large. Germline V gene data show CDR1 as SGHKS and CDR2 as YYEKEE (reference sequence). The CDR3 spans 18 residues. After removal of 2 bases from V and 5 bases from J, the junction contained 11 bases not matched to a gene. This entry belongs to a study of tissue T cells after allogeneic stem cell transplantation. TCRdb's table, derived via immunoSEQ multiplex PCR, lists solely in-frame clones and lacks some. The sample records 300 to 350 clones, approximately 51% being singletons. V is TRBV5-5 and J is TRBJ1-4, with 11 bases identical to TRBD1. This receptor was obtained from a female patient between 35 and 69 years old with steroid-refractory graft-versus-host disease after an allogeneic stem cell transplant. The T cells may come from the graft donor. Source: ascending colon tissue, taken at autopsy. CDR3 sequence: CASSLTGTGGIANEKLFF. The CDR3 region has the DNA TGTGCCAGCAGCTTAACCGGGACAGGGGGAATTGCAAATGAAAAACTGTTTTTT.